These T cell receptor beta chains were read from a single sample in a study of T cells in localized non-small cell lung cancer. TCRdb's copy holds only in-frame clones and misses some; the assay was immunoSEQ multiplex PCR. The repertoire holds thousands of clones, 36% seen once, with over 15% in the top ten. This specimen consisted of lung tumor tissue, obtained before any cancer treatment. These receptor sequences come from a male donor aged 60 or over with stage I squamous cell lung carcinoma. Both conserved end residues are part of each CDR3. The D gene is left open where the match is weak. Size is omitted from some rows. Given values are once, few, many or a class for expanded clones.

J gene	D gene	V gene	CDR3 length	clone size	CDR3 DNA	CDR3 protein
TRBJ1-2	.	TRBV28	12	once	TGTGCCAGCAGGGGGAATGGCTATGGCTACACCTTC	CASRGNGYGYTF
TRBJ1-3	.	TRBV18	13	.	TGTGCCAGCTCACCCGATCAGGGAAACACCATATATTTT	CASSPDQGNTIYF
TRBJ2-1	.	TRBV4-1	14	.	TGCGCCAGCAGCCAAGAACTAGCAAACAATGAGCAGTTCTTC	CASSQELANNEQFF
TRBJ1-1	.	TRBV25-1	13	.	TGTGCCAGCAGTGGATCCGGGAACACTGAAGCTTTCTTT	CASSGSGNTEAFF
TRBJ1-2	TRBD1	TRBV11-3	14	medium-sized	TGTGCCAGCAGCTCGGGACAGGGGGTCTATGGCTACACCTTC	CASSSGQGVYGYTF
TRBJ1-2	.	TRBV28	12	.	TGTGCCAGCAGCCTCCGTGGCTATGGCTACACCTTC	CASSLRGYGYTF
TRBJ2-1	TRBD1	TRBV15	15	.	TGTGCCACCAGCAGACCAGACAGGGATGGGAATGAGCAGTTCTTC	CATSRPDRDGNEQFF
TRBJ1-3	.	TRBV11-3	14	few	TGTGCCAGCAGCTCGGGCCTGGGAGGGAACACCATATATTTT	CASSSGLGGNTIYF
TRBJ2-7	TRBD2	TRBV19	15	.	TGTGCCAGTAGTCCCGGACTAGCGGGATTCGACGAGCAGTACTTC	CASSPGLAGFDEQYF
TRBJ2-2	.	TRBV2	12	few	TGTGCCAGCAGTGGAAGCGGCGGGGAGCTGTTTTTT	CASSGSGGELFF
TRBJ2-1	TRBD1	TRBV19	14	.	TGTGCCAGTAAAGGGACAGGGGTCTACAATGAGCAGTTCTTC	CASKGTGVYNEQFF
TRBJ2-2	.	TRBV9	14	.	TGTGCCAGCAGCGTATTCGGCCCCGAGGGGGAGCTGTTTTTT	CASSVFGPEGELFF
TRBJ2-2	TRBD2	TRBV19	15	once	TGTGCCAGTATGACACGGCGGGAGCGGGCCGGGGAGCTGTTTTTT	CASMTRRERAGELFF
TRBJ2-5	.	TRBV7-2	13	many	TGTGCCAGCAGCCAAAGGGGTCAAGAGACCCAGTACTTC	CASSQRGQETQYF
TRBJ2-1	.	TRBV6-8	17	few	TGTGCCAGCAGTTACTCGGGGATTGGCGACTCCTACAATGAGCAGTTCTTC	CASSYSGIGDSYNEQFF
TRBJ2-6	.	TRBV14	16	large	TGTGCCAGCAGAGGGACGGGTGGTGGTGGGGCCAACGTCCTGACTTTC	CASRGTGGGGANVLTF
TRBJ2-1	TRBD2	TRBV28	15	few	TGTGCCAGCAGCTACGGACTAGCGGGAGGGACTGAGCAGTTCTTC	CASSYGLAGGTEQFF
TRBJ1-1	.	TRBV30	12	few	TGTGCCTGGAGTGCCGGGGAGGTAGAAGCTTTCTTT	CAWSAGEVEAFF
TRBJ2-5	TRBD2	TRBV4-1	16	few	TGCGCCAGCAGCCAAGATGGAGCGGGGTGGCAAGAGACCCAGTACTTC	CASSQDGAGWQETQYF
TRBJ2-1	.	TRBV18	16	.	TGTGCCAGCTCACCACTCGGGACCAGCTCCTACAATGAGCAGTTCTTC	CASSPLGTSSYNEQFF
TRBJ2-1	TRBD2	TRBV11-3	16	medium-sized	TGTGCCAGCAGCTGGACTAGCGGGAGGGCCCTCGATGAGCAGTTCTTC	CASSWTSGRALDEQFF
TRBJ2-2	TRBD2	TRBV28	15	.	TGTGCCAGCTTACCTAGCGGGAGCTCTCCCGGGGAGCTGTTTTTT	CASLPSGSSPGELFF
TRBJ1-1	.	TRBV19	14	.	TGTGCCAGTACCGTGGGGCAGGTGAACACTGAAGCTTTCTTT	CASTVGQVNTEAFF
TRBJ1-5	.	TRBV19	14	.	TGTGCCAGTAGTAGGGCCCCGGCAGGTCAGCCCCAGCATTTT	CASSRAPAGQPQHF
TRBJ1-2	TRBD1	TRBV11-3	14	.	TGTGCCAGCAGCTCCCCAGGGGGCTTCTATGGCTACACCTTC	CASSSPGGFYGYTF
TRBJ2-1	.	TRBV4-1	15	.	TGCGCCAGCAGCAGGGATTTCGACTCCTACAATGAGCAGTTCTTC	CASSRDFDSYNEQFF
TRBJ1-1	.	TRBV12-5	11	.	TGTGCCAGCGCTTCGAACACTGAAGCTTTCTTT	CASASNTEAFF
TRBJ2-2	TRBD2	TRBV19	16	.	TGTGCCACCAAAAGTACTAGCGCCATACCCACCGGGGAGCTGTTTTTT	CATKSTSAIPTGELFF
TRBJ2-1	.	TRBV6-8	13	few	TGTGCCAGCAGTACCACTAGAGACAATGAGCAGTTCTTC	CASSTTRDNEQFF
TRBJ1-2	TRBD1	TRBV29-1	13	.	TGCAGCGTCCTCGGACAGGGCGGGTATGGCTACACCTTC	CSVLGQGGYGYTF
TRBJ1-1	TRBD1	TRBV9	14	.	TGTGCCAGCAGCGACAGGGGGCCTAACACTGAAGCTTTCTTT	CASSDRGPNTEAFF
TRBJ2-1	.	TRBV11-3	14	few	TGTGCCAGCAGCTTATTCGGGCAGGGCTATGAGCAGTTCTTC	CASSLFGQGYEQFF
TRBJ2-7	TRBD2	TRBV29-1	14	.	TGCAGCGTTGGGACTAGCGGGCACTCCTACGAGCAGTACTTC	CSVGTSGHSYEQYF
TRBJ2-5	TRBD1	TRBV29-1	14	.	TGCAGCGCCGGAAGTGAACAGGGGGGAGAGACCCAGTACTTC	CSAGSEQGGETQYF
TRBJ1-1	.	TRBV30	13	once	TGTGCCTGGCGAGGTCCGATGGGCACTGAAGCTTTCTTT	CAWRGPMGTEAFF
TRBJ1-2	.	TRBV6-7	16	few	TGTGCCAGCAGTTACATCGCGACTAGGTCCGGAGGTGGCTACACCTTC	CASSYIATRSGGGYTF
TRBJ1-4	.	TRBV18	15	once	TGTGCCAGCTCACTTTCCGGGGTCCCTAATGAAAAACTGTTTTTT	CASSLSGVPNEKLFF
TRBJ1-4	.	TRBV6-8	14	.	TGTGCCAGCAGTGCCATCCCGGGAGCTGAAAAACTGTTTTTT	CASSAIPGAEKLFF
TRBJ2-3	.	TRBV11-3	15	medium-sized	TGTGCCAGCAGCTCGGCGGAGACTAGCACAGATACGCAGTATTTT	CASSSAETSTDTQYF
TRBJ2-7	.	TRBV30	11	once	TGTGCCTGGGCTGACTCCTACGAGCAGTACTTC	CAWADSYEQYF
TRBJ2-7	.	TRBV19	15	.	TGTGCCAGTAGTGACTTTGGGGGGCTCTCCTACGAGCAGTACTTC	CASSDFGGLSYEQYF